This is a list of T cell receptor beta chains from one sample in a study of blood T cell repertoires in COVID-19. TCRdb's copy holds only in-frame clones and misses some; the assay was immunoSEQ multiplex PCR. Here the sample spans approximately 150,000 clones, about 91% being singletons. Sequencing was performed on peripheral blood. Receptors originate from a human donor in a cohort sampled during active COVID-19. Both conserved end residues are part of each CDR3. Expanded clones are given a class, and other clones once, few, many or no size at all.

v_call: TRBV18
clone_size: .
cdr3_aa: CASSPRTAYEQYF

v_call: TRBV12-5
clone_size: .
cdr3_aa: CASGFGGEETQYF

v_call: TRBV10-3
clone_size: .
cdr3_aa: CAIRGTQGRGYTF

v_call: TRBV2
clone_size: .
cdr3_aa: CASHRGYGELFF

v_call: TRBV21-1
clone_size: once
cdr3_aa: CASSKENGGASSGNTIYF

v_call: TRBV5-6
clone_size: .
cdr3_aa: CASSFVGGGGEHTEAFF

v_call: TRBV9
clone_size: .
cdr3_aa: CASSAHLGVSTDTQYF

v_call: TRBV5-1
clone_size: .
cdr3_aa: CASSFTGQALGETQYF

v_call: TRBV10-2
clone_size: .
cdr3_aa: CASSESGTAPYNEQFF

v_call: TRBV10-3
clone_size: .
cdr3_aa: CAIGAGGRTDTQYF

v_call: TRBV5-4
clone_size: once
cdr3_aa: CASSLRDYKNIQYF

v_call: TRBV6-6
clone_size: once
cdr3_aa: CASTLGQESNSPLHF

v_call: TRBV14
clone_size: few
cdr3_aa: CASSQGAGRYNNEQFF

v_call: TRBV12-3/TRBV12-4
clone_size: few
cdr3_aa: CASSRQGSYGYTF

v_call: TRBV7-9
clone_size: .
cdr3_aa: CASSLDRGDQPQHF

v_call: TRBV29-1
clone_size: .
cdr3_aa: CSATGQGAYEQYF

v_call: TRBV9
clone_size: .
cdr3_aa: CASSPSIGGASKNIQYF

v_call: TRBV30
clone_size: .
cdr3_aa: CAWERGVGADTQYF